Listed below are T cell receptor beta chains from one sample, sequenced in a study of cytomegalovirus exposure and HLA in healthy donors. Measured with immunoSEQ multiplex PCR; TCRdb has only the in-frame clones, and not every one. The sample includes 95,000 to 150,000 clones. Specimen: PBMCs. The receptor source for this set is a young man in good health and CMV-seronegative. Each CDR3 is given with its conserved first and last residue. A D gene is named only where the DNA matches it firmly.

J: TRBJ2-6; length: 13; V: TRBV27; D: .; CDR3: CASSFTGANVLTF; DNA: TGTGCCAGCAGTTTTACTGGGGCCAACGTCCTGACTTTC
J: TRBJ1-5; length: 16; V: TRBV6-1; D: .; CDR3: CASREQVGQSNQPQHF; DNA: TGTGCCAGCAGGGAACAGGTCGGTCAGAGCAATCAGCCCCAGCATTTT
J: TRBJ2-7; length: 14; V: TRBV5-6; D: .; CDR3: CASSLLNRVYEQYF; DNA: TGTGCCAGCAGCTTGTTAAACAGAGTGTACGAGCAGTACTTC
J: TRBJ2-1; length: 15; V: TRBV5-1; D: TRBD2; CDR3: CASSVRTSGDNEQFF; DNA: TGCGCCAGCAGCGTCCGGACTAGCGGAGACAATGAGCAGTTCTTC
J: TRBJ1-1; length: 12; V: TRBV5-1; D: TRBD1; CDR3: CASSIYRGEAFF; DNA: TGCGCCAGCAGCATCTACAGGGGGGAAGCTTTCTTT
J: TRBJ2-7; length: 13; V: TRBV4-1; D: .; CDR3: CASSQVAVYEQYF; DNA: TGCGCCAGCAGCCAAGTGGCGGTCTACGAGCAGTACTTC
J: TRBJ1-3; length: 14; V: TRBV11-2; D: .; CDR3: CASRPDHSGNTIYF; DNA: TGTGCCAGCAGACCAGATCACTCTGGAAACACCATATATTTT
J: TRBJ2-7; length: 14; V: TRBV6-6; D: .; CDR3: CASSYGGSIYEQYF; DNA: TGTGCCAGCAGTTACGGCGGAAGTATTTACGAGCAGTACTTC
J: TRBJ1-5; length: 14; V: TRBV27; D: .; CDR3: CASSLGRGNQPQHF; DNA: TGTGCCAGCAGTTTGGGACGGGGGAATCAGCCCCAGCATTTT
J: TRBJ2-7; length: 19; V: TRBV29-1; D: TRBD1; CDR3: CSVDSSRDRGYQISGEQYF; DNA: TGCAGCGTTGATTCCTCCAGGGACAGGGGTTATCAAATATCGGGCGAGCAGTACTTC
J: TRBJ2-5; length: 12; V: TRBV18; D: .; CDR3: CASSPPGETQYF; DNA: TGTGCCAGCTCACCACCCGGGGAGACCCAGTACTTC
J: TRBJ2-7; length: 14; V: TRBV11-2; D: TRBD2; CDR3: CASSLVVGLAEQYF; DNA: TGTGCCAGCAGCTTAGTGGTGGGACTAGCGGAGCAGTACTTC
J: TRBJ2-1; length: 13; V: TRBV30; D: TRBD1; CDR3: CAWGQAPKGEQFF; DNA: TGTGCCTGGGGACAGGCCCCCAAAGGTGAGCAGTTCTTC
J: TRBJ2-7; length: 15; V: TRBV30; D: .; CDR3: CAWSVPRGINYEQYF; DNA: TGTGCCTGGAGTGTACCCCGGGGGATCAATTACGAGCAGTACTTC
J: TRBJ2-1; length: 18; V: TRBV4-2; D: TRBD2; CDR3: CASSPTPGAGGLYNEQFF; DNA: TGTGCCAGCAGCCCCACCCCCGGGGCGGGAGGGCTCTACAATGAGCAGTTCTTC
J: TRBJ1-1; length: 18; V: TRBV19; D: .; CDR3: CASSLGFGRGVVNTEAFF; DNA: TGTGCCAGTAGTTTAGGTTTTGGCAGGGGAGTGGTGAACACTGAAGCTTTCTTT
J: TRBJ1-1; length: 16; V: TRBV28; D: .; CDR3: CASSIITGRLNTEAFF; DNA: TGTGCCAGCAGTATAATCACAGGACGGTTGAACACTGAAGCTTTCTTT
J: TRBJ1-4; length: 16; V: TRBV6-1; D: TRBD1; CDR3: CASSATTGQGNEKLFF; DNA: TGTGCCAGCAGTGCAACTACGGGACAGGGTAATGAAAAACTGTTTTTT
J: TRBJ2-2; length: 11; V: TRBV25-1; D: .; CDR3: CASSVLWELFF; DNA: TGTGCCAGCAGTGTATTGTGGGAGCTGTTTTTT
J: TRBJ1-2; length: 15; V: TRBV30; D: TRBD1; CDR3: CAWISGQGTNYGYTF; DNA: TGTGCCTGGATTTCCGGACAGGGGACAAACTATGGCTACACCTTC
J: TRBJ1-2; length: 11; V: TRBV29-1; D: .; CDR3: CSVEYGIGYTF; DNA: TGCAGCGTTGAGTACGGGATTGGCTACACCTTC
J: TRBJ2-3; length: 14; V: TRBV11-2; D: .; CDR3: CASSLRTGTDTQYF; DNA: TGTGCCAGCAGCCTCCGGACAGGCACAGATACGCAGTATTTT
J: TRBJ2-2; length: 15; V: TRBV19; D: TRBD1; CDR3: CASSGSGGRTGELFF; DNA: TGTGCCAGTAGTGGATCAGGGGGCCGCACCGGGGAGCTGTTTTTT
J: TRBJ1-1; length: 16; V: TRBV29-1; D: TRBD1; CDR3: CSVAEPTGLMNTEAFF; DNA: TGCAGCGTTGCCGAACCGACAGGGCTCATGAACACTGAAGCTTTCTTT
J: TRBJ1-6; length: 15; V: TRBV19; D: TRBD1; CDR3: CASSTGQGGRSPLHF; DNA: TGTGCCAGTAGTACCGGACAGGGAGGGAGGTCACCCCTCCACTTT
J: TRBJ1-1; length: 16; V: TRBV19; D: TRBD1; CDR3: CASSMGQDRERTEAFF; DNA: TGTGCCAGTAGTATGGGCCAGGACAGGGAAAGGACTGAAGCTTTCTTT
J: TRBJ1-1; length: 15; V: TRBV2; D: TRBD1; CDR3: CASSVSGTGDTEAFF; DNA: TGTGCCAGCAGTGTATCCGGGACAGGGGACACTGAAGCTTTCTTT
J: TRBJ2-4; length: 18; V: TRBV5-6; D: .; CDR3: CASSYGSGIFLAKNIQYF; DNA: TGTGCCAGCAGCTACGGGTCCGGGATCTTCTTAGCCAAAAACATTCAGTACTTC
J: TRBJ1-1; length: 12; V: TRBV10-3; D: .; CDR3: CAISDSRNEAFF; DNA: TGTGCCATCAGCGACAGCAGGAATGAAGCTTTCTTT
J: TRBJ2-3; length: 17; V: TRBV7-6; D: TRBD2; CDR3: CASSHTSGGGGTDTQYF; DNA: TGTGCCAGCAGCCATACTAGCGGAGGGGGGGGCACAGATACGCAGTATTTT
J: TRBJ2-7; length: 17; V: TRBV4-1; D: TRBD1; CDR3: CASSQEATLTGAGEQYF; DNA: TGCGCCAGCAGCCAAGAGGCGACTCTTACAGGGGCAGGCGAGCAGTACTTC
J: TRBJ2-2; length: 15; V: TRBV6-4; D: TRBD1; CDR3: CASSEGTGDTGELFF; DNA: TGTGCCAGCAGCGAGGGGACAGGGGACACCGGGGAGCTGTTTTTT
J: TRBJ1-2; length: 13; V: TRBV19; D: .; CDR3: CASRGIDAHGYTF; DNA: TGTGCCAGTAGGGGCATCGACGCCCATGGCTACACCTTC
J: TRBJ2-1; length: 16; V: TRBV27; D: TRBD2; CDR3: CASRAIAGAGHNEQFF; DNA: TGTGCCAGCAGGGCAATCGCGGGAGCGGGACACAATGAGCAGTTCTTC
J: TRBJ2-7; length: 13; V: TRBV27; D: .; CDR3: CASSLYGSYEQYF; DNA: TGTGCCAGCAGTTTATACGGGTCCTACGAGCAGTACTTC
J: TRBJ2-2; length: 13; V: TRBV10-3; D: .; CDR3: CAISPEGRGELFF; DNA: TGTGCCATCAGCCCGGAGGGGCGGGGGGAGCTGTTTTTT
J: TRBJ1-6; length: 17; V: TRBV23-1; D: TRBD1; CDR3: CASSQGDRAPKNSPLHF; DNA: TGCGCCAGCAGTCAAGGTGACAGGGCCCCGAAAAATTCACCCCTCCACTTT
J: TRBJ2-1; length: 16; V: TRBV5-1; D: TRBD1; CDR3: CASSAGQGGLYNEQFF; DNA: TGCGCCAGCAGCGCGGGACAGGGGGGACTCTACAATGAGCAGTTCTTC
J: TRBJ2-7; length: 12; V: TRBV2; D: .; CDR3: CASSELWYEQYF; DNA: TGTGCCAGCAGTGAACTATGGTACGAGCAGTACTTC
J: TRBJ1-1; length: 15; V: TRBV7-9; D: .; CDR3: CASRPGEGSNTEAFF; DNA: TGTGCCAGCAGACCGGGGGAGGGCTCGAACACTGAAGCTTTCTTT
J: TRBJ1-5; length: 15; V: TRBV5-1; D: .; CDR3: CASSRDGSSNQPQHF; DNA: TGCGCCAGCAGCAGGGATGGGAGTAGCAATCAGCCCCAGCATTTT
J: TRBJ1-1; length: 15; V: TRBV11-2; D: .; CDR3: CASSSQWGQETEAFF; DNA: TGTGCCAGCAGCTCCCAGTGGGGCCAAGAGACTGAAGCTTTCTTT
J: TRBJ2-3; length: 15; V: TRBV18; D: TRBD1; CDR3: CASSPRTGGPDTQYF; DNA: TGTGCCAGCTCACCACGGACAGGGGGCCCAGATACGCAGTATTTT
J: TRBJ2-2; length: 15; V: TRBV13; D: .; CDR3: CASSTRQKITGELFF; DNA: TGTGCCAGCAGCACCCGACAGAAGATCACCGGGGAGCTGTTTTTT
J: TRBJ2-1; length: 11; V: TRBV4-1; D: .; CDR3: CASSHRHEQFF; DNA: TGCGCCAGCAGCCACCGTCATGAGCAGTTCTTC
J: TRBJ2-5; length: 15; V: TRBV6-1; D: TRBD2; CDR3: CASSPIAGGQETQYF; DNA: TGTGCCAGCAGTCCCATAGCGGGAGGGCAAGAGACCCAGTACTTC
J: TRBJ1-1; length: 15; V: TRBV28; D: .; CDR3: CASNMGGRRNTEAFF; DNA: TGTGCCAGCAACATGGGGGGGCGTCGGAACACTGAAGCTTTCTTT
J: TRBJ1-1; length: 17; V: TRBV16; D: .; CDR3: CASSQFGFEGMNTEAFF; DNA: TGTGCCAGCAGCCAATTTGGTTTCGAGGGAATGAACACTGAAGCTTTCTTT
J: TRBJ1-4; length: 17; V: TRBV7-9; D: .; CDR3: CASSLAGKAGVREKLFF; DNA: TGTGCCAGCAGCTTAGCGGGTAAAGCAGGGGTTCGGGAAAAACTGTTTTTT
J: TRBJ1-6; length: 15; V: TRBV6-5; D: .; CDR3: CASSYLAGKVSPLHF; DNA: TGTGCCAGCAGTTACTTGGCAGGGAAGGTTTCACCCCTCCACTTT
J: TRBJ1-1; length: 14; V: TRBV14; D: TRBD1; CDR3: CASSPGTANTEAFF; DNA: TGTGCCAGCAGCCCCGGGACAGCGAACACTGAAGCTTTCTTT
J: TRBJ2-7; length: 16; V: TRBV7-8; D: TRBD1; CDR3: CASSAQDRGIAYEQYF; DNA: TGTGCCAGCAGCGCCCAGGACAGGGGAATCGCCTACGAGCAGTACTTC
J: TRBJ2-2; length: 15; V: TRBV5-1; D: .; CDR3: CASSSDTRNTGELFF; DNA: TGCGCCAGCAGCTCCGACACCCGAAACACCGGGGAGCTGTTTTTT
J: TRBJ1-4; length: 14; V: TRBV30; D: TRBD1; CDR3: CAWDTQGVLEKLFF; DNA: TGTGCCTGGGATACACAGGGGGTTCTAGAAAAACTGTTTTTT
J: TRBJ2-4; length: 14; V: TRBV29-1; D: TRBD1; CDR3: CSVEGQGDRNIQYF; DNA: TGCAGCGTTGAAGGACAGGGGGACCGGAACATTCAGTACTTC
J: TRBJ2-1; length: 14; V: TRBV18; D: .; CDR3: CASSPQDSYNEQFF; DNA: TGTGCCAGCTCACCTCAGGACTCCTACAATGAGCAGTTCTTC
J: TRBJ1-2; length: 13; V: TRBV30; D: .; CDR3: CAWTPGRNYGYTF; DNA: TGTGCCTGGACACCAGGGCGCAACTATGGCTACACCTTC
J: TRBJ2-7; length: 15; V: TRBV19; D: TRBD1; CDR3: CASSTDLGQDYEQYF; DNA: TGTGCCAGTAGTACAGACCTCGGACAGGACTACGAGCAGTACTTC
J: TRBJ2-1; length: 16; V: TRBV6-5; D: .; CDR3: CASSYSMRETYNEQFF; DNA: TGTGCCAGCAGTTACTCGATGCGGGAAACCTACAATGAGCAGTTCTTC
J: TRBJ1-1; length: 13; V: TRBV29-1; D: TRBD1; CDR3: CSVSTGVGTEAFF; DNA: TGCAGCGTTTCAACAGGGGTGGGGACTGAAGCTTTCTTT